The 6 T cell receptor beta chains listed next were all sequenced from one sample in a study of blood T cell repertoires in COVID-19. The table came from immunoSEQ multiplex PCR; TCRdb's copy has only in-frame clones and leaves some out. The data show over 350,000 clones, 85% to 90% seen once. Sequencing was carried out using PBMCs or T cells enriched from blood (not recorded which). These receptors all stem from a woman between 50 and 59 years old who had recovered from COVID-19.

This clone was seen a handful of times. The V gene is TRBV7-2, the J gene TRBJ2-7; no definite D call. CDR3 length equals 14 residues. The germline V gene encodes CDR1 SGHTA and CDR2 FQGNSA. V lost 0 bases and J lost 2, with 8 bases in between. CDR3 in amino acids: CASSLAVTAYEQYF. In nucleotides, the CDR3 is TGTGCCAGCAGCTTAGCGGTAACAGCCTACGAGCAGTACTTC.

The chain couples TRBV7-2 to TRBJ1-4; 7 bases fit TRBD1. Germline lookup yields CDR1 SGHTA and CDR2 FQGNSA. This CDR3 has 16 residues. Germline trimming cut 1 base from V and 8 bases from J; bases unmatched to any gene: 10. This CDR3 is CASSLGVGGSGEKLFF. The CDR3 DNA reads TGTGCCAGCAGCTTAGGAGTAGGGGGCTCGGGAGAAAAACTGTTTTTT.

The V and J genes are TRBV10-3 and TRBJ2-1; 8 nucleotides line up with TRBD1. Germline V CDR1 and CDR2: ENHRY, SYGVKD. The CDR3 runs to 14 residues. V dropped 6 bases and J dropped 7; count of bases not matched to a gene: 8. The DNA of the CDR3 is TGTGCCATCAGGTCAGACAGGGGCTGGAATGAGCAGTTCTTC. Its protein is CAIRSDRGWNEQFF.

Here the CDR3 reads CASSTRGQRGRDTEAFF. The CDR3 region has the DNA TGCGCCAGCAGCACCCGGGGCCAACGGGGGAGGGACACTGAAGCTTTCTTT. The chain couples TRBV4-1 to TRBJ1-1; tentatively, D is TRBD1 (5 bases). V shed 5 bases and J shed 3 bases, with 22 bases lying between them. The CDR3 runs 17 residues. Germline CDR1 and CDR2: MGHRA and YSYEKL.

The chain links TRBV28 to TRBJ1-1, with D possibly matching TRBD1 (6 bases). The CDR3 is 15 amino acids. V was shortened by 5 bases and J by 6 bases, with 19 bases between the two germline ends. CDR1 is MDHEN and CDR2 is SYDVKM in the germline V gene. Here the CDR3 reads CASSPPNRDTPEAFF. The CDR3 DNA reads as TGTGCCAGCAGTCCACCCAACCGGGACACGCCTGAAGCTTTCTTT.

The genes are TRBV6-2 or TRBV6-3 and TRBJ2-5; a possible D gene is TRBD1 (6 bases). Trimming removed 0 bases from V and 0 bases from J, with 11 bases in between. The CDR3 is made up of 16 amino acids. Germline-derived CDR1 and CDR2 are MNHEY and SVGEGT. CDR3 residues: CASSYSTDRYQETQYF. The CDR3 bases are TGTGCCAGCAGTTACTCGACCGACAGGTACCAAGAGACCCAGTACTTC.